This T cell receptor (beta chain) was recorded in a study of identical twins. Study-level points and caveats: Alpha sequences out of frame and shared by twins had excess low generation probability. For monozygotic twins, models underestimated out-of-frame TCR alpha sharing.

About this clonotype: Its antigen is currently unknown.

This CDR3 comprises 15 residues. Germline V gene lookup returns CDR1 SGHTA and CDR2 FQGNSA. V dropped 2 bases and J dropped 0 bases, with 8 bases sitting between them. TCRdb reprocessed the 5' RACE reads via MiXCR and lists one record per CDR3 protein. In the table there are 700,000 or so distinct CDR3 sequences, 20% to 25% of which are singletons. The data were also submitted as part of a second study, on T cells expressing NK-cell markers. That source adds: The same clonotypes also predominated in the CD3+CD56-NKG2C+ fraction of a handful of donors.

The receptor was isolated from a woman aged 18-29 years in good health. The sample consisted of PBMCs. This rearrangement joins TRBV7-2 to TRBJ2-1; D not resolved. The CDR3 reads CASSLKTNSYNEQFF. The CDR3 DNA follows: TGTGCCAGCAGCTTAAAGACGAACTCCTACAATGAGCAGTTCTTC.